This is a list of T cell receptor beta chains from one sample in a study of PD-L1 blockade in urothelial cancer. Produced via immunoSEQ multiplex PCR; TCRdb's table is partial and in-frame only. The sample includes fewer than 45,000 clones, roughly 87% of them seen just once. Here the sequenced sample was PBMCs, taken around atezolizumab (anti-PD-L1) treatment. The receptor source for this set is a man aged 70 or older with urothelial cancer. Each CDR3 is given with its conserved first and last residue. A D gene is named only where the DNA matches it firmly. Clone size is shown for a subset of rows, as once, few, many or a class of expanded clone.

CDR3aa,CDR3nt,abundance,v_gene,d_gene,j_gene
CASSLAGRVGEKLFF,TGCGCCAGCAGCTTGGCCGGGAGGGTTGGTGAAAAACTGTTTTTT,-,TRBV5-1,-,TRBJ1-4
CATSSSGGKQETQYF,TGTGCCACCTCCTCTAGCGGGGGGAAACAAGAGACCCAGTACTTC,-,TRBV15,TRBD2,TRBJ2-5
CASSEGRGSRYEQYF,TGTGCCAGCAGTGAGGGCAGGGGGAGCCGCTACGAGCAGTACTTC,-,TRBV25-1,TRBD1,TRBJ2-7
CASSLEPYSNQPQHF,TGCGCCAGCAGCTTGGAGCCCTATAGCAATCAGCCCCAGCATTTT,-,TRBV5-1,-,TRBJ1-5
CASVGSGRAGTGELFF,TGTGCCAGCGTCGGTAGCGGGAGGGCCGGAACCGGGGAGCTGTTTTTT,-,TRBV9,TRBD2,TRBJ2-2
CASSLLVVGELFF,TGTGCCAGCAGCTTACTAGTAGTAGGGGAGCTGTTTTTT,-,TRBV7-2,-,TRBJ2-2
CAISPAPGDEQFF,TGTGCCATCAGTCCAGCTCCGGGAGACGAGCAGTTCTTC,-,TRBV10-3,-,TRBJ2-1
CASRGRTGALNTEAFF,TGTGCCAGTAGGGGGCGGACAGGGGCCTTGAACACTGAAGCTTTCTTT,once,TRBV25-1,TRBD1,TRBJ1-1
CASSRRDRGGDEQYF,TGTGCCAGCAGCCGCCGGGACAGGGGAGGGGACGAGCAGTACTTC,once,TRBV7-9,TRBD1,TRBJ2-7
CASSLTAGADTQYF,TGTGCCAGCAGCTTAACAGCGGGCGCAGATACGCAGTATTTT,-,TRBV5-6,-,TRBJ2-3
CASNTGTFYNEQFF,TGTGCCAGCAATACGGGGACTTTCTACAATGAGCAGTTCTTC,-,TRBV2,-,TRBJ2-1
CASTRERGGIYEQYF,TGTGCCAGCACGCGTGAGCGGGGGGGTATCTACGAGCAGTACTTC,-,TRBV6-1,TRBD2,TRBJ2-7
CASSGQTGELFF,TGTGCCAGCAGTGGTCAAACCGGGGAGCTGTTTTTT,-,TRBV2,-,TRBJ2-2
CASSSGGYGYTF,TGTGCCAGCAGCTCGGGGGGCTATGGCTACACCTTC,-,TRBV7-9,-,TRBJ1-2
CASSDRGTREQYF,TGTGCCAGCAGTGACAGGGGGACTCGCGAGCAGTACTTC,-,TRBV6-1,-,TRBJ2-7
CSALGGETQYF,TGCAGTGCCCTGGGAGGGGAGACCCAGTACTTC,few,TRBV20-1,TRBD2,TRBJ2-5
CASSADTINYGYTF,TGTGCCAGCAGCGCGGACACTATTAACTATGGCTACACCTTC,-,TRBV7-9,-,TRBJ1-2
CASTARQGNAGYTF,TGCGCCAGCACCGCTAGGCAGGGAAATGCCGGCTACACCTTC,-,TRBV5-1,-,TRBJ1-2
CASSYPVERERFF,TGTGCCAGCAGCTATCCTGTAGAGCGGGAGCGCTTCTTC,-,TRBV7-2,TRBD2,TRBJ2-1
CSASPEETQYF,TGCAGTGCTAGTCCGGAAGAGACCCAGTACTTC,once,TRBV20-1,-,TRBJ2-5
CASRPTRDILLNTEAFF,TGTGCCAGCAGGCCGACTCGGGACATTCTGTTGAACACTGAAGCTTTCTTT,-,TRBV9,-,TRBJ1-1
CAISESRVGGYTF,TGTGCCATCAGTGAGTCGCGTGTTGGTGGCTACACCTTC,-,TRBV10-3,-,TRBJ1-2
CASSRQRAGEQFF,TGCGCCAGCAGCCGACAGCGGGCAGGGGAGCAGTTCTTC,-,TRBV4-3,-,TRBJ2-1
CASIGGGSPLHF,TGTGCCAGCATAGGAGGAGGTTCACCCCTCCACTTT,-,TRBV6-1,-,TRBJ1-6
CASSEFRGPDGYTF,TGTGCCAGCAGTGAATTCAGGGGGCCGGATGGCTACACCTTC,-,TRBV6-1,TRBD1,TRBJ1-2
CASSPSGDRAGYTF,TGTGCCAGCAGCCCTTCTGGGGACAGGGCCGGCTACACCTTC,-,TRBV9,TRBD1,TRBJ1-2
CASNLQGADGYTF,TGTGCCAGTAACCTACAGGGGGCGGATGGCTACACCTTC,few,TRBV19,TRBD1,TRBJ1-2
CASKSLAGVLNEQFF,TGTGCCAGCAAAAGTCTAGCGGGAGTTCTTAATGAGCAGTTCTTC,-,TRBV19,TRBD2,TRBJ2-1
CASSSQRGEKLFF,TGTGCCAGCAGTTCCCAGCGAGGTGAAAAACTGTTTTTT,-,TRBV27,-,TRBJ1-4
CASSLDLDRDQETQYF,TGTGCCAGCAGCTTGGACTTGGACAGGGACCAAGAGACCCAGTACTTC,-,TRBV5-4,TRBD1,TRBJ2-5
CASKGQARGNEQYF,TGTGCCAGCAAGGGACAGGCGCGCGGAAACGAGCAGTACTTC,-,TRBV25-1,TRBD1,TRBJ2-7
CASSQETHDAKIAKNIQYF,TGTGCCAGCAGCCAAGAGACACACGACGCCAAGATAGCCAAAAACATTCAGTACTTC,-,TRBV4-2,-,TRBJ2-4
CASSLLGQGAGQPQHF,TGTGCCAGCAGCTTACTGGGACAGGGGGCAGGGCAGCCCCAGCATTTT,few,TRBV5-6,TRBD1,TRBJ1-5
CASSAREGPYEQYF,TGTGCCAGCAGTGCCAGGGAGGGACCTTACGAGCAGTACTTC,few,TRBV27,TRBD2,TRBJ2-7
CASSGGGTDYNEQFF,TGTGCCAGTAGTGGAGGCGGGACGGATTACAATGAGCAGTTCTTC,-,TRBV19,-,TRBJ2-1
CASSLLAGNTDTQYF,TGTGCCAGCAGTTTACTAGCGGGGAACACAGATACGCAGTATTTT,-,TRBV28,TRBD2,TRBJ2-3
CASSPVAGNYEQYF,TGTGCCAGCAGCCCCGTAGCGGGGAATTACGAGCAGTACTTC,-,TRBV7-2,TRBD2,TRBJ2-7
CASSSRLGNSPLHF,TGTGCCAGCAGTTCCAGGCTTGGCAATTCACCCCTCCACTTT,-,TRBV6-5,-,TRBJ1-6
CASSRGQGGEKLFF,TGTGCCAGCTCACGGGGACAGGGAGGTGAAAAACTGTTTTTT,-,TRBV18,TRBD1,TRBJ1-4
CASSQAIGRLNTQYF,TGCGCCAGCAGCCAAGCAATCGGCAGACTCAATACGCAGTATTTT,-,TRBV4-3,-,TRBJ2-3
CAWSEIAGGRDEQFF,TGTGCCTGGAGTGAGATAGCGGGGGGGCGGGATGAGCAGTTCTTC,-,TRBV30,TRBD2,TRBJ2-1
CASSLGGQRTNTGELFF,TGTGCCAGCAGCTTGGGAGGCCAGCGAACGAACACCGGGGAGCTGTTTTTT,-,TRBV5-4,-,TRBJ2-2